This TCR beta chain derives from a study of STAT5B mutations in CD4+ large granular lymphocyte leukemia. Overall study: Among healthy donors, a particular HLA allele went with more CDR3 'QG' motifs. Findings of the study overall: Patient CD4-sorted repertoires looked more clonal than healthy CD4+ repertoires, even without putative leukemic clones. TRBV06-family usage was enriched in top patient clones (8/27) versus controls (2/35).

Original processing methods: The detection floor for productive clonotype frequency was 2.59 x 10-5. TCRdb's table, derived via immunoSEQ multiplex PCR, lists solely in-frame clones and lacks some. V and J calls plus clone size are reproduced from that table; the DNA served to infer D and trimming. The sample has 45,000 to 55,000 clones, around 70% seen once; the top ten hold 1.5% to 1.9%. The germline V gene encodes CDR1 LGHNA and CDR2 YNFKEQ. The CDR3 covers 14 residues. Trimming removed 1 base from V and 4 bases from J, with 10 bases in between. Only a few counts were recorded for this clone. Its antigen is undetermined.

This receptor was taken from a human donor in good health. Sequenced input: CD4+ T cells from blood buffy coats. The chain couples TRBV4-2 to TRBJ1-2; D is unclear. The DNA of the CDR3 is TGTGCCAGCAGCCAAGGAAGGTCAGCCTATGGCTACACCTTC. It yields the protein CASSQGRSAYGYTF.